The text below deals with one TCR beta chain. This sample was taken from a study of blood T cell repertoires in COVID-19. Study in general: Nucleic acid was either cDNA or gDNA, and it came from T cells, B-cell-depleted T cells, or PBMCs.

This CDR3 comprises 14 residues. Original processing methods: Scientists estimated how many nucleated cells there were by amplifying reference gene primers. The protocol was immunoSEQ multiplex PCR, while the TCRdb copy is restricted to in-frame clones and leaves out a portion. The DNA gave D and trimming, while V, J and clone size come from that table. The sample carries under 200,000 clones, roughly 87% recorded once. The V call is TRBV21-1, the J call TRBJ1-2; TRBD1 is taken as the D call from the table, unchecked against the DNA. TRBV21-1 is an annotated pseudogene. The clonotype originates from a man aged 60-69 years with active or convalescent COVID-19. Sequencing was performed on peripheral blood. CDR3 bases: TGTGCCAGCAGCCCATACAGGGCCAACTATGGCTACACCTTC. Translated, it gives CASSPYRANYGYTF.